Listed below are T cell receptor beta chains from one sample, sequenced in a study of radiation and T cells in renal cell carcinoma. Clones were sequenced by immunoSEQ multiplex PCR, and TCRdb holds only the in-frame ones, with some missing. The table includes 80,000 or so clones, around 89% detected once. Sequencing was performed on blood, taken from a patient whose treatment included radiotherapy and nephrectomy. Receptor source: a woman in her seventies with renal cell carcinoma. CDR3s include the opening cysteine and the closing phenylalanine or tryptophan. A D gene is named only where the DNA matches it firmly. Rows may omit the clone size; those that give it use once, few, many or a size class.

>TRBV4-3|NA|NA|TRBJ2-2
TGCGCCAGCAGCCAAGACCCGGGCAGAAACACCGGGGAGCTGTTTTTT
CASSQDPGRNTGELFF
>TRBV11-3|NA|NA|TRBJ1-5
TGTGCCAGCAGCTTAGATGGCAGCTATAGCAATCAGCCCCAGCATTTT
CASSLDGSYSNQPQHF
>TRBV9|NA|NA|TRBJ1-4
TGTGCCAGCAGCGCAATAACAGGGTCCGGTGAAAAACTGTTTTTT
CASSAITGSGEKLFF
>TRBV5-6|NA|once|TRBJ1-1
TGTGCCAGCAGCTTGGGGAGGGGACTGATGAACACTGAAGCTTTCTTT
CASSLGRGLMNTEAFF
>TRBV30|TRBD2|NA|TRBJ2-3
TGTGCCTGGAGCCTCCACAGCGGGGGAGGGTTTGATACGCAGTATTTT
CAWSLHSGGGFDTQYF
>TRBV7-2|NA|NA|TRBJ2-3
TGTGCCAGCAGCTTAGGTGGAGAACCCCCCGGCGACTTT
CASSLGGEPPGDF
>TRBV7-9|NA|NA|TRBJ2-1
TGTGCCAGCAGCCTCGTCCTGGGTTACAATGAGCAGTTCTTC
CASSLVLGYNEQFF
>TRBV19|NA|NA|TRBJ2-7
TGTGCCAGTAGTATGGCCGGGGGAGGCCACGAGCAGTACTTC
CASSMAGGGHEQYF
>TRBV7-9|NA|NA|TRBJ1-2
TGTGCCAGCAGCCCACGGACAGTCAACTATGGCTACACCTTC
CASSPRTVNYGYTF
>TRBV7-9|NA|NA|TRBJ2-5
TGTGCCAGCAGCTTAGTGTTGCGGGCCAGGGACGAGACCCAGTACTTC
CASSLVLRARDETQYF
>TRBV6-5|NA|NA|TRBJ2-1
TGTGCCAGCAGTTACTCGACGGGGTTCTACAATGAGCAGTTCTTC
CASSYSTGFYNEQFF
>TRBV7-8|NA|NA|TRBJ2-5
TGTGCCAGCAGCTTAAGGGTCCCGGTGGGCAAATCAGAGACCCAGTACTTC
CASSLRVPVGKSETQYF
>TRBV30|TRBD1|NA|TRBJ1-5
TGTGCCTGGAGCCCTGACAGGGCCAATCAGCCCCAGCATTTT
CAWSPDRANQPQHF
>TRBV13|NA|NA|TRBJ1-2
TGTGCCAGCAGCTTAAATGGGGGGTCTCTCCGGGGCTACACCTTC
CASSLNGGSLRGYTF
>TRBV5-1|NA|NA|TRBJ2-7
TGCGCCAGCAGCGGGGCAGATAACTACGAGCAGTACTTC
CASSGADNYEQYF
>TRBV15|TRBD1|NA|TRBJ1-5
TGTGCCACCAGCGGGGGGACAGCCCCCTTTGGGAATCAGCCCCAGCATTTT
CATSGGTAPFGNQPQHF
>TRBV29-1|TRBD2|NA|TRBJ2-3
TGCAGCGCCAAAAGCGGGGGAGGTAACACAGATACGCAGTATTTT
CSAKSGGGNTDTQYF
>TRBV5-1|NA|NA|TRBJ1-1
TGCGCCAGCAGCTTGCGAGGGGAACTTTTGAACACTGAAGCTTTCTTT
CASSLRGELLNTEAFF
>TRBV6-6|TRBD1|NA|TRBJ1-5
TGTGCCAGCAGGCGGACAGGGAACCAGCCCCAGCATTTT
CASRRTGNQPQHF
>TRBV7-2|NA|NA|TRBJ2-5
TGTGCCAGCACTTATGTGCGGGGTGGGGAGACCCAGTACTTC
CASTYVRGGETQYF
>TRBV7-3|NA|NA|TRBJ2-1
TGTGCCAGCAGCCCACCGGGACTCGCCTACAATGAGCAGTTCTTC
CASSPPGLAYNEQFF
>TRBV27|TRBD1|NA|TRBJ2-7
TGTGCCAGCGGTGGCGGGACAGGGAGAGGCGAGCAGTACTTC
CASGGGTGRGEQYF
>TRBV11-3|NA|NA|TRBJ2-1
TGTGCCAGCAGCTTAGGTACGGGGTTCGATGAGCAGTTCTTC
CASSLGTGFDEQFF
>TRBV4-2|TRBD2|NA|TRBJ2-1
TGTGCCAGCAGCCGAGGCCCCGGGACTAGCGGGGGGAGCTCCTACAATGAGCAGTTCTTC
CASSRGPGTSGGSSYNEQFF
>TRBV11-3|TRBD1|NA|TRBJ2-2
TGTGCCAGCAGCCCAGACAGGGGGGCCACCGGGGAGCTGTTTTTT
CASSPDRGATGELFF
>TRBV9|NA|NA|TRBJ1-2
TGTGCCAGCAGCCTTTCCATTCAGGGAGATGGCTACACCTTC
CASSLSIQGDGYTF
>TRBV28|NA|NA|TRBJ2-3
TGTGCCAGCACCTCGGAAAGTTACACAGATACGCAGTATTTT
CASTSESYTDTQYF
>TRBV11-2|NA|NA|TRBJ2-5
TGTGCCAGCAGCTTCTTAGGAGAGACCCAGTACTTC
CASSFLGETQYF
>TRBV28|TRBD2|NA|TRBJ2-7
TGTGCCAGCAGCCCTAGCGGGATCGGGTCCTACGAGCAGTACTTC
CASSPSGIGSYEQYF
>TRBV4-2|NA|NA|TRBJ1-6
TGTGCCAGCAGCCAAGATCGGGGGGAATCACCCCTCCACTTT
CASSQDRGESPLHF
>TRBV9|NA|NA|TRBJ1-1
TGTGCCAGCACCGGGGTGGAGAATATGAACACTGAAGCTTTCTTT
CASTGVENMNTEAFF
>TRBV19|TRBD1|NA|TRBJ1-4
TGTGCCAGTAGTCCCCCTTCAGGGGGCAATGAAAAACTGTTTTTT
CASSPPSGGNEKLFF
>TRBV19|NA|NA|TRBJ2-4
TGTGCCAGTAGTATAGATTTCCCGCTAGCCAAAAACATTCAGTACTTC
CASSIDFPLAKNIQYF
>TRBV6-1|NA|few|TRBJ1-6
TGTGCCAGCAGTGTGCCGACAGGAGGAGAGGGTAATTCACCCCTCCACTTT
CASSVPTGGEGNSPLHF
>TRBV9|TRBD1|once|TRBJ1-1
TGTGCCAGCAGCGTAGTAGGGGGCTTCGCTGAAGCTTTCTTT
CASSVVGGFAEAFF
>TRBV21-1|NA|NA|TRBJ1-6
TGTGCCAGAGGGAACAGGGTTAATAATTCACCCCTCCACTTT
CARGNRVNNSPLHF
>TRBV14|TRBD1|NA|TRBJ1-1
TGTGCCAGCAGCCGATCCGGGACAGGGGGCTTTGCTTTCTTT
CASSRSGTGGFAFF
>TRBV21-1|NA|NA|TRBJ2-1
TGTGCCAGCAGCAAAGCAAGCCCGGACAATGAGCAGTTCTTC
CASSKASPDNEQFF
>TRBV11-1|TRBD2|NA|TRBJ2-1
TGTGCCAGCAGCCATAGCGGGGGGGCGGTTCATCGAGAGCAGTTCTTC
CASSHSGGAVHREQFF